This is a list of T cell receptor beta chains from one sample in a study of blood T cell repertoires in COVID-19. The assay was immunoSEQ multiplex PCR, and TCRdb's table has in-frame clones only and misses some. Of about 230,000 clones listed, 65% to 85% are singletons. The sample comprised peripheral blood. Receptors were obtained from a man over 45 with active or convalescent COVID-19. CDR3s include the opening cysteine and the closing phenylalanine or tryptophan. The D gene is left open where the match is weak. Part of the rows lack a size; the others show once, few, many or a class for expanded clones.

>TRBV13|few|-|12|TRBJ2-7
TGTGCCAGCAGCAAGATACCTGGGGCCCTGAACTTC
CASSKIPGALNF
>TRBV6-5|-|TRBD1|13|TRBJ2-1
TGTGCCAGCAGGGGGACAGGCTACAATGAGCAGTTCTTC
CASRGTGYNEQFF
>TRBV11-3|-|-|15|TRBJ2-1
TGTGCCAGCAGCTTAGATGTCTCCCCCCCGAATGAGCAGTTCTTC
CASSLDVSPPNEQFF
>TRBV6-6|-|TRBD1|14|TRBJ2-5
TGTGCCAGCAGTTATTTGACAGGGCAAGAGACCCAGTACTTC
CASSYLTGQETQYF
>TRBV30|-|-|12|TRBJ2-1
TGTGCCTGGAGTGTAGGCACCCCCGACATGTTCTTC
CAWSVGTPDMFF
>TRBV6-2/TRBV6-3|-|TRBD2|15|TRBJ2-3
TGTGCCAGCAGCCGTCGGACTAGCGGGTCAGATACGCAGTATTTT
CASSRRTSGSDTQYF
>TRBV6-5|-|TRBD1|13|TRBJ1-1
TGTGCCAGCAACCGGGACAGTTACACTGAAGCTTTCTTT
CASNRDSYTEAFF
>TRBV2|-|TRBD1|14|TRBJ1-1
TGTGCCAGCAGGAGGACAGGGGGTGTCACTGAAGCTTTCTTT
CASRRTGGVTEAFF
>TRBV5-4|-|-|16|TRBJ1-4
TGTGCCAGCAGCCGGGGAGGTATTCCAACTAATGAAAAACTGTTTTTT
CASSRGGIPTNEKLFF
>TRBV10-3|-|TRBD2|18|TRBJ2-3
TGTGCCATCAGTGGGGTTAGCGGGGGGGCATCTGGCACAGATACGCAGTATTTT
CAISGVSGGASGTDTQYF
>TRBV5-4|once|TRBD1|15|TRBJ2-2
TGTGCCAGCAGCGAGGGACAGGACTACACCGGGGAGCTGTTTTTT
CASSEGQDYTGELFF
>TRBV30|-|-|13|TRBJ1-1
TGTGCCTCGGGCCTTTTGGAGCGGTCTGAAGCTTTCTTT
CASGLLERSEAFF
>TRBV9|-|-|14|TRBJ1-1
TGTGCCAGCAGCCCGGTGGGCCTGAACACTGAAGCTTTCTTT
CASSPVGLNTEAFF
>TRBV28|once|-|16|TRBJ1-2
TGTGCCAGCAGTTTAGGGCAGGGTGTGGTTAACTATGGCTACACCTTC
CASSLGQGVVNYGYTF
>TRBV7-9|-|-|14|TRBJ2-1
TGTGCCAGCAGCTCTGCAGGCCGGCACAATGAGCAGTTCTTC
CASSSAGRHNEQFF
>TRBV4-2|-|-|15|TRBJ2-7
TGTGCCAGCAGCCAAGCGGAAGCTAGAGCCTACGAGCAGTACTTC
CASSQAEARAYEQYF
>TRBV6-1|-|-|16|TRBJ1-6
TGTGCCAGCAGTGAACATACTGGCAGGTTAAATTCACCCCTCCACTTT
CASSEHTGRLNSPLHF
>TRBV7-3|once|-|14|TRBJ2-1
TGTGCCAGCAGCCTGCCGGGAAGCCTCAGTGAGCAGTTCTTC
CASSLPGSLSEQFF
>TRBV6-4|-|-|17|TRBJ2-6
TGTGCCAGCAGCATCAGGGATGTTGTCTGGGCGGCCAACGTCCTGACTTTC
CASSIRDVVWAANVLTF
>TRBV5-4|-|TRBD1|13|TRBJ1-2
TGTGCCAGCAGCAGGGACAGTAACTATGGCTACACCTTC
CASSRDSNYGYTF
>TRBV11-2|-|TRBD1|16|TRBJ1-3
TGTGCCAGCAGCTCCCGGGGACAGGGCCATGGAAACACCATATATTTT
CASSSRGQGHGNTIYF
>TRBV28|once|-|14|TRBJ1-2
TGTGCCAGCACCCCTCCGGGAGAGAACTATGGCTACACCTTC
CASTPPGENYGYTF
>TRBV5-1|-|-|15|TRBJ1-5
TGCGCCAGCAGCCCAGGGCCGGACCCCGATCAGCCCCAGCATTTT
CASSPGPDPDQPQHF
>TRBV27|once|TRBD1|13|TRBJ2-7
TGTGCCTCCAGCTGGCAGGGGGCAGGAGAGCAGTACTTC
CASSWQGAGEQYF
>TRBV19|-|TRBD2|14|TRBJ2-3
TGTGCCAGTAAAAGCGGGGGGGCCGGAGATACGCAGTATTTT
CASKSGGAGDTQYF
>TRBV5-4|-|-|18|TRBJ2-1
TGTGCCAGCAGTTCTCTTAGGACTGGTGGTCCCCGGCACAATGAGCAGTTCTTC
CASSSLRTGGPRHNEQFF
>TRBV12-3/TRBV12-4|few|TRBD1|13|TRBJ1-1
TGTGCCAGCAGTAGGACAGGGAAGACTGAAGCTTTCTTT
CASSRTGKTEAFF
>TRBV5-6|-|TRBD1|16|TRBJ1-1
TGTGCCAGCAGCTTGGGCGACAGGGGGCCTCTAACTGAAGCTTTCTTT
CASSLGDRGPLTEAFF
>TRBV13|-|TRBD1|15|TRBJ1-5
TGTGCCAGCAGCTCCGGACAGGGGGCGGGTCAGCCCCAGCATTTT
CASSSGQGAGQPQHF